The clone carrying this T cell receptor beta chain counts as medium-sized. Its antigen is undetermined. This record comes from a study of shared clonotypes between healthy human individuals. Generated by immunoSEQ multiplex PCR, the TCRdb table keeps only in-frame clones and is missing some. The sample carries approximately 1,000,000 clones, roughly 77% recorded once. General observations from the study: With four donors compared, approximately 5.5% of naive CD4 clonotypes were shared.

This clonotype originated in a man between 18 and 35 years old in good health. Some clones in this sample may be carry-over from other donors' samples. The sample comprised memory CD4+ T cells from PBMCs. The subset: CD45RA-negative fraction.

CDR3 in amino acids: CASSNNRGAFF. The CDR3 nucleotides are TGTGCCAGCAGTAATAACAGGGGGGCTTTCTTT. The rearrangement links TRBV28 to TRBJ1-1, with 8 positions matching TRBD1. Germline-derived CDR1 and CDR2 are MDHEN and SYDVKM. The CDR3 is made up of 11 amino acids. The J segment lost 11 bases and the V segment lost 5 bases, leaving 4 bases of the junction unmatched.